The T cell receptor (beta chain) described here comes from a study of shared clonotypes between healthy human individuals. Findings and limits, study-wide: Represented diversity (both genetic and exposure-history) was limited by the small number of donors. Only blood was sampled, and tissue TCR repertoires likely differ from blood ones.

Worth noting for this clone: Antigen specificity is unknown.

The CDR3 sequence is 17 residues long. Per the germline V gene, CDR1 is KGHSH and CDR2 is LQKENI. With V trimmed by 0 bases and J by 0 bases, 5 bases remained unmatched. Clones were read by immunoSEQ multiplex PCR, and TCRdb kept only the in-frame ones, dropping some. The table lists about 2.3 million clones, more than 85% of them singletons. From CD4+ cells came CD45RA+ naive and CD45RA-negative memory subsets. Specimen: naive CD4+ T cells from PBMCs. The subset denotes: CD45RA+ positively selected. This chain joins TRBV18 and TRBJ1-1, with 9 bases aligning to TRBD1. The clonotype was recovered from a man in his late teens or twenties in good health. Some clones in this sample may be carry-over from other donors' samples. The CDR3 sequence is CASSPPGTGRLNTEAFF. The CDR3 DNA follows: TGTGCCAGCTCACCACCGGGGACAGGGCGATTGAACACTGAAGCTTTCTTT.